The present T cell receptor (beta chain) was sequenced within a study of cytomegalovirus exposure and HLA in healthy donors. Overall study results and limits: As a later analysis showed, a missense DCLRE1C variant was linked to trimming of TCR beta V- and J-genes.

CDR1 and CDR2 (germline): MNHEY, SVGAGI. The CDR3 consists of 12 residues. V dropped 8 bases and J dropped 7 bases, with 11 bases sitting between them. As for the donors, each was a healthy bone marrow donor. The PCR had 60 Vbeta and 13 Jbeta primers. Clones were read by immunoSEQ multiplex PCR, and TCRdb kept only the in-frame ones, dropping some. The table shows tens of thousands of clones, with under 80% occurring only once. Notes on this clone: Its antigen is not identified.

Sample: PBMCs. The chain recombines TRBV6-5 with TRBJ1-4; no definite D call. The clonotype comes from a woman in her twenties or thirties in good health and CMV-seronegative. CDR3: CASRGMGEKLFF. The CDR3 bases are TGTGCCAGCCGGGGTATGGGTGAAAAACTGTTTTTT.